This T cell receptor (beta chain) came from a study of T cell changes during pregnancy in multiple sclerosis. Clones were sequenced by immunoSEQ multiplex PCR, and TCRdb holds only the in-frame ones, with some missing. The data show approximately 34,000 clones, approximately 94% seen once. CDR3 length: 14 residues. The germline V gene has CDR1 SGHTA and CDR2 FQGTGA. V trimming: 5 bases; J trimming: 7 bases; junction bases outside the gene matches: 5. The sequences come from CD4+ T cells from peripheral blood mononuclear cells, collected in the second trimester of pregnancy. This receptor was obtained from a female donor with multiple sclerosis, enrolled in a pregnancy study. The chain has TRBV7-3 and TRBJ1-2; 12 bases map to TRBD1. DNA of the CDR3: TGTGCCAGCAGCCCGGGACAGGGGGCGGGTGGCTACACCTTC. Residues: CASSPGQGAGGYTF.